The next 20 T cell receptor beta chains were all read from a single sample in a study of blood T cells in healthy people across ages. A second about 6 to 12 cycle PCR used barcoded and J-beta primers. In TCRdb, the 5' RACE reads were re-called with MiXCR into one record per CDR3 protein. The table lists over 1,500,000 distinct CDR3 sequences, roughly two fifths of them singletons. What was sequenced was blood. These receptors were obtained from a human donor in good health.

The table lists this clonotype with many counts. J is TRBJ2-7 and V is TRBV6-2 or TRBV6-3, with 7 nucleotides matching TRBD1. J gave up 3 bases and V 5 bases, and 4 bases lay outside the gene matches. This CDR3 contains 13 residues. Germline-derived CDR1 and CDR2 are MNHEY and SVGEGT. The CDR3 DNA reads as TGTGCCAGCAGTCAGACAGGGAACTACGAGCAGTACTTC. It codes for CASSQTGNYEQYF.

In its sample, this clonotype was seen a few times. This rearrangement joins TRBV20-1 to TRBJ2-1; 10 nucleotides line up with TRBD2. CDR1 and CDR2 from the germline V gene are DFQATT and SNEGSKA (reference sequence). This CDR3 has 16 residues. Trimming at V came to 8 bases and at J to 0 bases, leaving 10 bases not matched to a gene. Here the CDR3 DNA reads TGCAGTACGGCTAGCGGGGGCCCCTACTCCTACAATGAGCAGTTCTTC. Encoded protein: CSTASGGPYSYNEQFF.

The chain links TRBV5-1 to TRBJ2-7; D is tentatively TRBD1 or TRBD2 (5 bases each). Germline CDR1 SGHRS, CDR2 YFSETQ. The CDR3 is 15 amino acids. V lost 1 base and J lost 0, with 11 bases in between. CDR3 nucleotides: TGCGCCAGCAGCTTGAGCAGGGACGCCTCCTACGAGCAGTACTTC. Protein sequence: CASSLSRDASYEQYF.

This chain links TRBV15 with TRBJ2-3, with 7 positions matching TRBD1. V was pared by 0 bases and J by 2 bases, with 5 bases of the junction left unmatched. Germline CDR1 is LNHNV and CDR2 is YYDKDF (reference sequence). The CDR3 covers 16 residues. The CDR3 coding sequence is TGTGCCACCAGCAGAGAAACAGGGGTGGACACAGATACGCAGTATTTT. This gives the protein CATSRETGVDTDTQYF. Full variable domain (missing parts from reference TRBV15 and TRBJ2-3): DAMVIQNPRYQVTQFGKPVTLSCSQTLNHNVMYWYQQKSSQAPKLLFHYYDKDFNNEADTPDNFQSRRPNTSFCFLDIRSPGLGDTAMYLCATSRETGVDTDTQYFGPGTRLTVL.

This clonotype was found a few times. The chain joins TRBV10-3 to TRBJ1-5, with 7 bases lining up with TRBD1. V was pared by 3 bases and J by 9 bases, with 17 bases of the junction left unmatched. The CDR3 runs to 17 residues. The germline gives CDR1 ENHRY, CDR2 SYGVKD. The CDR3 DNA reads TGTGCCATCAGTGAATTTTCCCTCCGGAACAGGGGTTGGCCCCAGCATTTT. As protein: CAISEFSLRNRGWPQHF.

This chain joins TRBV6-5 and TRBJ1-3; weak D call: TRBD1 (5 bases). Trimming left V 8 bases short and J 4 bases short, with 18 bases between. Germline-derived CDR1 and CDR2 are MNHEY and SVGAGI. The CDR3 has 15 residues. CDR3 protein: CASQVTGVGGNTIYF. In DNA, the CDR3 is TGTGCCAGCCAGGTTACGGGGGTAGGAGGAAACACCATATATTTT.

The J gene is TRBJ2-5, the V gene TRBV28, with 7 bases aligning to TRBD1. Losses at the gene ends were 6 bases for V and 11 bases for J; bases not matched to a gene: 15. Germline CDR1 is MDHEN and CDR2 is SYDVKM. This CDR3 has 14 residues. CDR3 amino acids: CASRTPGTALEQYF. The CDR3 region has the DNA TGTGCCAGCAGGACCCCCGGGACAGCTCTGGAGCAGTACTTC. Full variable domain (rest looked up from reference TRBV28 and TRBJ2-5): DVKVTQSSRYLVKRTGEKVFLECVQDMDHENMFWYRQDPGLGLRLIYFSYDVKMKEKGDIPEGYSVSREKKERFSLILESASTNQTSMYLCASRTPGTALEQYFGPGTRLLVL.

This clonotype was seen a handful of times. CDR3 in DNA: TGCAGTGCTAGAGACCCCCTAGTATTGGCGAGGTGGAGCACAGATACGCAGTATTTT. This translates into CSARDPLVLARWSTDTQYF. The chain links TRBV20-1 to TRBJ2-3; D gene unclear. The V end lost 0 bases, the J end lost 0 bases, and 22 bases lay between the germline ends. Germline-derived CDR1 and CDR2 are DFQATT and SNEGSKA (reference sequence). This CDR3 has 19 amino acids.

This chain uses TRBV6-2 or TRBV6-3 with TRBJ1-1, with D possibly TRBD1 on 5 matching bases. The germline CDR1 and CDR2 sequences are MNHEY and SVGEGT. V dropped 7 bases and J dropped 2 bases, with 8 bases sitting between them. There are 12 residues in the CDR3. The CDR3 coding sequence is TGTGCCAGCATTGGGGCAAACACTGAAGCTTTCTTT. This sequence encodes CASIGANTEAFF.

Many counts were recorded for this clonotype. V usage is TRBV12-3 or TRBV12-4 and J usage is TRBJ2-4; D not resolved. The CDR3 has 15 residues. V gave up 5 bases and J gave up 0 bases, with 11 bases separating them. The CDR3 is CASSLTLVAKNIQYF. The CDR3 nucleotides read TGTGCCAGCAGTCTGACCCTGGTAGCCAAAAACATTCAGTACTTC.

This clonotype showed up just once. A read error may account for a junction end that differs from germline. The chain combines TRBV11-2 with TRBJ2-3, with TRBD2 matching 7 bases. CDR1 is SGHAT, CDR2 FQNNGV, per germline. The CDR3 contains 11 residues. CDR3 region: CACSERGEEYF. CDR3 nucleotide sequence: TGTGCCTGCAGCGAGCGGGGAGAAGAGTATTTT. The full variable domain, with the rest looked up from reference TRBV11-2 and TRBJ2-3, is EAGVAQSPRYKIIEKRQSVAFWCNPISGHATLYWYQQILGQGPKLLIQFQNNGVVDDSQLPKDRFSAERLKGVDSTLKIQPAKLEDSAVYLCACSERGEEYFGPGTRLTVL.

V and J are TRBV6-2 or TRBV6-3 and TRBJ1-5; weak D call: TRBD1 (5 bases). V was cut by 8 bases and J by 3 bases, with 14 bases left in between. This CDR3 has 14 residues. Per the germline V gene, CDR1 is MNHEY and CDR2 is SVGEGT. CDR3 region: CASCLTVTNQPQHF. CDR3 nucleotide sequence: TGTGCCAGCTGCTTGACAGTTACCAATCAGCCCCAGCATTTT.

The chain uses TRBV10-3 and TRBJ2-1; 10 nucleotides line up with TRBD1. The CDR3 is 16 residues long. The junction had 7 bases not matched to a gene; V was cut back by 4 bases and J by 4 bases. Germline assignment: CDR1 ENHRY and CDR2 SYGVKD. CDR3 bases: TGTGCCATCAGTGGGTCGACAGGGGGCCCATACAATGAGCAGTTCTTC. Translated: CAISGSTGGPYNEQFF.

Comments on this clonotype: The junction departs from the called germline gene at one end, perhaps through a read error. J is TRBJ1-6 and V is TRBV24-1; D is unclear. The length of the CDR3 is 10 residues. From germline, CDR1 is KGHDR and CDR2 SFDVKD. CDR3 loop: CATKGSPPHF. The CDR3 bases are TGTGCCACCAAAGGCTCACCCCCCCACTTT.

In regard to this clonotype: One end of the junction fails to match germline, which may point to a read error. This chain links TRBV4-2 with TRBJ2-1; D may be TRBD2 (5 bases). Germline lookup yields CDR1 LGHNA and CDR2 YNFKEQ. The CDR3 is 16 residues long. Written as DNA, the CDR3 is TGTGCCGGCAGCCAAGATGACCCCGACTACTACAATGAGCAGTTCTTC. As protein: CAGSQDDPDYYNEQFF.

The chain couples TRBV13 to TRBJ1-1, with D possibly being TRBD1 (6 bases). Per the germline V gene, CDR1 is PRHDT and CDR2 is FYEKMQ (reference sequence). The germline V and J ends were trimmed by 3 bases and 10 bases, with 15 bases remaining between them. This CDR3 has 13 amino acids. This chain's CDR3 is CASSFNLQGSAFF. The CDR3 nucleotides read TGTGCCAGCAGCTTCAATTTACAGGGTTCAGCTTTCTTT.

This clonotype was recorded once. CDR3 DNA sequence: TGTGCCAGCAGTAAGGGGGGACTAGCCTTCAGCACAGATACGCAGTATTTT. As protein: CASSKGGLAFSTDTQYF. The V call is TRBV9, the J call TRBJ2-3, with 9 bases aligning to TRBD2. CDR1 is SGDLS, CDR2 YYNGEE, per germline. The CDR3 totals 17 residues. The junction had 10 bases not matched to a gene; V was cut back by 5 bases and J by 0 bases.

This clonotype was seen more than once but under ten times. V and J are TRBV10-3 and TRBJ2-4; 8 positions agree with TRBD1. The better agreement between TRBJ2-7 and the DNA end casts doubt on the J call. Germline CDR1 ENHRY, CDR2 SYGVKD. The CDR3 consists of 13 residues. CDR3 nucleotide sequence: TGTGCCATCAGTGACGCAGGGGGCAACGAGCAGTACTTC. Its protein product is CAISDAGGNEQYF.

This clonotype was counted a few times. The chain employs TRBV4-3 and TRBJ2-6, with no clear D. The CDR3 has 16 residues. V lost 0 bases and J 0 bases, leaving 6 bases between the germline ends. CDR1 is LGHNA and CDR2 is YSLEER in the germline V gene. CDR3 region: CASSQEHNSGANVLTF. Written as DNA, the CDR3 is TGCGCCAGCAGCCAAGAACACAACTCTGGGGCCAACGTCCTGACTTTC.

The CDR3 region is CSTRTGYETDTQYF. DNA of the CDR3: TGCAGTACCCGGACGGGGTATGAGACAGATACGCAGTATTTT. The chain combines TRBV20-1 with TRBJ2-3; the D gene is possibly TRBD2 (5 bases). CDR1 DFQATT and CDR2 SNEGSKA come from the germline V gene (reference sequence). Trimming took off 8 bases at V and 3 bases at J, with 18 bases between the two ends. The CDR3 consists of 14 residues.